A single T cell receptor (beta chain) is shown here with its context. Antigen unknown. This entry belongs to a study of cytomegalovirus exposure and HLA in healthy donors. Looking at the study overall: Assignment to the Caucasian-associated ancestry cluster applied to more than 75% of the approximately 360 genotyped donors. Findings and limits, study-wide: TCR beta V- and J-gene trimming was later associated with a missense DCLRE1C variant. Links to common viral pathogens appeared, in a later analysis, for several of the most significant clusters.

In nominal health when sampled, donors likely had unrecorded immune exposures nonetheless. V dropped 2 bases and J dropped 5 bases, with 12 bases sitting between them. The CDR3 runs 14 residues. Germline V gives CDR1 SGHVS, CDR2 FNYEAQ. Researchers ran the PCR with 60 Vbeta and 13 Jbeta primers. Assay: immunoSEQ multiplex PCR; the TCRdb copy retains only in-frame clones and omits some. The table includes roughly 180,000 clones, about four fifths detected once. The chain has TRBV7-6 and TRBJ1-1, with a weak D call TRBD1 (5 bases). This TCR was sampled from a young man in good health and CMV-seronegative. Sample: PBMCs. The CDR3 loop reads CASSLPGADTEAFF. In DNA, the CDR3 is TGTGCCAGCAGCTTACCTGGGGCGGATACTGAAGCTTTCTTT.